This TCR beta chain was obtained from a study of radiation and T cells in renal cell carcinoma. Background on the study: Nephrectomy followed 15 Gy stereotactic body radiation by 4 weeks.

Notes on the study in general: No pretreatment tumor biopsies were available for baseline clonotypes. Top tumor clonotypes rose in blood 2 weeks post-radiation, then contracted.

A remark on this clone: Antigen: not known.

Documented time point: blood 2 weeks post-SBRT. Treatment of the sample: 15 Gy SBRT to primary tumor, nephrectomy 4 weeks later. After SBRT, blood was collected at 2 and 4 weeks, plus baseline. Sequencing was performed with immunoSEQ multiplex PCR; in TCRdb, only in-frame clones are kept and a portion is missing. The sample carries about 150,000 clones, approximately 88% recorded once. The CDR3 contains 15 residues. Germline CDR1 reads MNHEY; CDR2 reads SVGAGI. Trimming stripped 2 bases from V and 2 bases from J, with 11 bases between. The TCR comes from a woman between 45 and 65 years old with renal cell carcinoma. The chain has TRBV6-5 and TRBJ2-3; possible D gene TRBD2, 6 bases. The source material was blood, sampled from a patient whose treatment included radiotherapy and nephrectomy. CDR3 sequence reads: CASSYGGITTDTQYF. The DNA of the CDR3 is TGTGCCAGCAGTTACGGGGGGATTACCACAGATACGCAGTATTTT.